The T cell receptor beta chain under discussion was sequenced for a study of blood T cell repertoires in COVID-19. In the study overall: The analysed material was cDNA or gDNA that came from T cells, B-cell-depleted T cells, or PBMCs.

TCRdb's copy holds only in-frame clones and misses some; the assay was immunoSEQ multiplex PCR. The profile covers approximately 85,000 clones, with around 91% appearing a single time and around 0.97% taken by the ten largest. The sequence was obtained from a woman in her forties or fifties in a cohort sampled during active COVID-19. The sequenced sample was peripheral blood.

This CDR3 reads CASSLSGGNQPQHF. CDR3 nucleotides: TGTGCCAGCAGTTTATCGGGGGGGAATCAGCCCCAGCATTTT. This rearrangement joins TRBV27 to TRBJ1-5, with a possible D match to TRBD1 (5 bases). From germline, CDR1 is MNHEY and CDR2 SMNVEV (reference sequence). This CDR3 is built from 14 residues. Trimming removed 0 bases at V and 4 bases at J, with 7 bases between.